The clone carrying this T cell receptor beta chain appeared once. No antigen is known for it. This CDR3 is 15 amino acids long. Germline values: CDR1 MNHEY, CDR2 SMNVEV (reference sequence). J gave up 0 bases and V 6 bases, and 5 bases lay outside the gene matches. Using immunoSEQ multiplex PCR, the repertoire was profiled, and TCRdb retains in-frame clones only, with some absent. Of 300,000 to 400,000 clones listed, approximately 90% are singletons. The data originate from a study of Ad26.COV2.S vaccination and SARS-CoV-2 variants. General study findings and limits: Participants given vaccine showed non-spike TCR breadth similar to that of placebo recipients. Assessments of TCR breadth and depth may have underestimated the total T cell responses. Relative to placebo recipients, vaccine recipients exhibited elevated spike-specific TCR breadth.

The J gene is TRBJ2-3, the V gene TRBV27; 8 bases map to TRBD2. This receptor was obtained from a human donor who had recovered from COVID-19. This material consisted of peripheral blood, taken after recovery from COVID-19. CDR3 region: CASREAGASTDTQYF. As DNA, the CDR3 is TGTGCCAGCAGGGAAGCGGGGGCCAGCACAGATACGCAGTATTTT.